The sequence of this TCR beta chain was determined in a study of somatic mutations in cytotoxic T cells in rheumatoid arthritis. Study-wide background: Certain V beta antibody-stained T-cell populations, V beta1+ cells sequenced for TCRB among them, were flow-sorted to nearly 100% purity.

Assay used: immunoSEQ multiplex PCR; TCRdb lists only in-frame clones, some missing. Among around 19,000 clones listed, just over 85% were seen once. This CDR3 region has 11 residues. With 6 bases removed from V and 8 bases from J, the gap between germline ends came to 11 bases. Germline loops: CDR1 SQVTM, CDR2 ANQGSEA. Sequenced input: CD8+ T cells sorted from blood. The TCR was taken from a woman aged 50 to 65 in good health. V is TRBV29-1 and J is TRBJ2-1, with D hard to call. The CDR3 protein is CSVPPGDEQFF. CDR3 DNA: TGCAGCGTCCCCCCGGGTGATGAGCAGTTCTTC.